Shown below are 8 T cell receptor beta chains from a single sample sequenced in a study of T cell responses to AZD1222 COVID-19 vaccine. Here immunoSEQ multiplex PCR was the method, and the copy in TCRdb shows in-frame clones only, minus some. The sample consists of around 120,000 clones, about 95% of them appearing once. The source material was peripheral blood, sampled on day 0 of AZD1222 vaccination. The receptors come from an adult in good health.

The rearrangement joins TRBV6-5 to TRBJ2-1, with D perhaps matching TRBD2 (5 bases). The CDR3 sequence is 12 residues long. Germline CDR1 is MNHEY and CDR2 is SVGAGI. V lost 10 bases to trimming and J lost 5 bases, with 12 bases between them. The DNA for the CDR3 is TGTGCCATGCGGACTTTCAACAATGAGCAGTTCTTC. Its protein product is CAMRTFNNEQFF.

The chain recombines TRBV6-5 with TRBJ2-7, with 10 bases aligning to TRBD2. Germline V gene data show CDR1 as MNHEY and CDR2 as SVGAGI. This CDR3 comprises 16 residues. Trimming removed 0 bases from V and 6 bases from J; junction bases left unmatched: 8. In DNA form, the CDR3 reads TGTGCCAGCAGTTACTCGATTCTAGCGGGAGTAGGCGAGCAGTACTTC. It translates to CASSYSILAGVGEQYF.

This clone came up a few times. V gene TRBV6-6 combines with J gene TRBJ1-1; D remains unclear. V dropped 0 bases and J dropped 4 bases, with 12 bases sitting between them. CDR3 length: 15 amino acids. Germline V CDR1 and CDR2: MNHNY, SVGAGI (reference sequence). CDR3 sequence (DNA): TGTGCCAGCAGTTACTCGATCGAGTTGGCCACTGAAGCTTTCTTT. Amino acids: CASSYSIELATEAFF.

This chain joins TRBV14 and TRBJ1-1, with a weak D call TRBD1 (6 bases). The ends were cut back, 0 bases at V and 3 bases at J, with 17 bases in the middle. There are 17 residues in the CDR3. Germline V gene sequence: CDR1 SGHDN, CDR2 FVKESK. The CDR3 region is CASSQEILGAVDTEAFF. CDR3 bases: TGTGCCAGCAGCCAAGAAATTTTGGGGGCGGTGGACACTGAAGCTTTCTTT.

This rearrangement joins TRBV5-4 to TRBJ1-2; D unclear. CDR1 and CDR2 (germline): SGHNT, YYREEE (reference sequence). This CDR3 region has 13 residues. The germline V and J ends were trimmed by 2 bases and 5 bases, with 10 bases remaining between them. The CDR3 reads CASSLRQLYGYTF. The DNA of the CDR3 is TGTGCCAGCAGCTTACGGCAGCTTTATGGCTACACCTTC. The full variable domain, rest sourced from reference TRBV5-4 and TRBJ1-2, is ETGVTQSPTHLIKTRGQQVTLRCSSQSGHNTVSWYQQALGQGPQFIFQYYREEENGRGNFPPRFSGLQFPNYSSELNVNALELDDSALYLCASSLRQLYGYTFGSGTRLTVV.

This clone is a singleton in its sample. The chain is built from TRBV7-8 and TRBJ2-6; 10 bases align to TRBD2. Trimming at V came to 1 base and at J to 2 bases, leaving 5 bases not matched to a gene. The CDR3 is 18 residues long. The germline V gene encodes CDR1 SGHVS and CDR2 FQNEAQ. CDR3 DNA: TGTGCCAGCAGCTTAGGCCAGCGGGGGGGCGCTGGGGCCAACGTCCTGACTTTC. It yields the protein CASSLGQRGGAGANVLTF.

The gene calls are TRBV6-5 and TRBJ1-1, with D possibly matching TRBD1 (5 bases). With 11 bases removed from V and 6 bases from J, the gap between germline ends came to 19 bases. The germline V gene has CDR1 MNHEY and CDR2 SVGAGI. The CDR3 runs 13 residues. In nucleotides, the CDR3 is TGTGCCGCACGGGGCCAGTTAGTAGCTGAAGCTTTCTTT. Translation gives CAARGQLVAEAFF.

The chain joins TRBV11-2 to TRBJ2-1; D uncertain. The CDR3 loop spans 12 amino acids. With 3 bases removed from V and 5 bases from J, the gap between germline ends came to 5 bases. CDR1 is SGHAT, CDR2 FQNNGV, per germline. The CDR3 spells CASSFSNNEQFF. The DNA for the CDR3 is TGTGCCAGCAGCTTTAGCAACAATGAGCAGTTCTTC.